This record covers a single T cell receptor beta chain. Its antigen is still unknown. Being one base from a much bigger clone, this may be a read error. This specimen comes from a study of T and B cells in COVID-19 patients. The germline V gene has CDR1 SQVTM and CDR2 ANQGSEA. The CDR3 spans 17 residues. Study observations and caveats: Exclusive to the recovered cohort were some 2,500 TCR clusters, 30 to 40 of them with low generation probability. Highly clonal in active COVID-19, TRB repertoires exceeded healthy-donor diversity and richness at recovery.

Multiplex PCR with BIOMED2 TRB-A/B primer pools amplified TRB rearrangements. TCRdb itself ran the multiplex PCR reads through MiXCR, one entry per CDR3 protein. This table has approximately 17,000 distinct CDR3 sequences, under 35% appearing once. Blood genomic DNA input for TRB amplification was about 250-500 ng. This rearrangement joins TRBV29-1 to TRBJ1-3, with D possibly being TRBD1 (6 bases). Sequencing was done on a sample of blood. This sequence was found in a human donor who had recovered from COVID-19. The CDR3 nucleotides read TGCAGCGGTGTAGGGGGGTCAGCCAGGGAGGCTGGAAAAACCATATATTTT. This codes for CSGVGGSAREAGKTIYF.